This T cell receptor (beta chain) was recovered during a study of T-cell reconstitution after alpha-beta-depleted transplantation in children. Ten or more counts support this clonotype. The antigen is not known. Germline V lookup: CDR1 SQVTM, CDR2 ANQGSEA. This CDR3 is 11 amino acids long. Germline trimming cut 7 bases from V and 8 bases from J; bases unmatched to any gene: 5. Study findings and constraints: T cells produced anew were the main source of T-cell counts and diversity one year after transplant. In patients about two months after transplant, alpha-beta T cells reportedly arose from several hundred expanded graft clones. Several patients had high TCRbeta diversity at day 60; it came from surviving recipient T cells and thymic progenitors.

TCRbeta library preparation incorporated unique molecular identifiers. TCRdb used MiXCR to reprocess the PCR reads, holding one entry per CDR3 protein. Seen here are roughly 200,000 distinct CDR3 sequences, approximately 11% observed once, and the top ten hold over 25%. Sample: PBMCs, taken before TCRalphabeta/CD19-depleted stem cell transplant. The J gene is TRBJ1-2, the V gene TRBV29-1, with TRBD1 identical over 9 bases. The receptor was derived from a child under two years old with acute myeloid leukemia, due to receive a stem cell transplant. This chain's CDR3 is CSGRTGEGYTF. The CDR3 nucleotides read TGCAGCGGGAGGACAGGGGAAGGCTACACCTTC.